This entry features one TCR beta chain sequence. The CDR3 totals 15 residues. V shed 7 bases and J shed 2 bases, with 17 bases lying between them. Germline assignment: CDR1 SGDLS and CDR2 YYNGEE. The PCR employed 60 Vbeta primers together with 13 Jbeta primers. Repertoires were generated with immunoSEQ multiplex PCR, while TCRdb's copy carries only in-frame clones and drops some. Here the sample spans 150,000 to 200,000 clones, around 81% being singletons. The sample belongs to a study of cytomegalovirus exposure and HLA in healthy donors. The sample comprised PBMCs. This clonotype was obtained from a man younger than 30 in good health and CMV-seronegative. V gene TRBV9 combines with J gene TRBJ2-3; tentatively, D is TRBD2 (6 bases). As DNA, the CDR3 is TGTGCCAGCGGTGGGTGGGGGGAGATCACAGATACGCAGTATTTT. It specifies CASGGWGEITDTQYF.